The 23 T cell receptor beta chains given below trace back to one sample, sequenced in a study of shared clonotypes between healthy human individuals (TCRdb year 2020). Library generation was performed with the immunoSEQ multiplex PCR assay. TCRdb provides this immuneACCESS table in a form limited to in-frame rearrangements. Some clones are lacking; in checked studies, under half of them reflect an unresolved V gene, and why the rest are absent is not known. In all, the sample holds about 2.4 million clones, and roughly 93% of those were seen once. The top ten hold approximately 0.35% of the sample. What was sequenced was naive CD4+ T cells from PBMCs. In light of the paper, this sample's cell subset or site label describes: CD45RA+ positively selected. The receptors shown here come from a man between 18 and 29 years old in good health. Some clones in this sample may be carry-over from other donors' samples.

Of note for this clone: The sample carries other DNA sequences with the same CDR3. The J gene is TRBJ1-5, the V gene TRBV7-2; D remains ambiguous. Trimming took off 3 bases at V and 5 bases at J, with 5 bases between the two ends. CDR3 length equals 12 residues. In germline, CDR1 is SGHTA, CDR2 FQGNSA. The CDR3 protein is CASSFADQPQHF. CDR3 DNA sequence: TGTGCCAGCAGCTTCGCCGATCAGCCCCAGCATTTT.

The V and J genes are TRBV28 and TRBJ2-5, with D perhaps matching TRBD1 or TRBD2 (5 bases each). Germline V gives CDR1 MDHEN, CDR2 SYDVKM. With 3 bases removed from V and 4 bases from J, the gap between germline ends came to 12 bases. This CDR3 comprises 14 residues. This CDR3 reads CASSLMGDVETQYF. The CDR3 coding sequence is TGTGCCAGCAGTTTGATGGGGGATGTAGAGACCCAGTACTTC.

The count of this clone is one. The rearrangement joins TRBV2 to TRBJ2-7; 8 bases agree with TRBD2. V was clipped by 8 bases and J by 7 bases; unmatched bases: 16. The germline CDR1 and CDR2 sequences are SNHLY and FYNNEI. CDR3 size: 15 residues. For the CDR3, the DNA is TGTGCCAGCTATCTTGACGGGGGGGTAACGGGTGAGCAGTACTTC. Encoded protein: CASYLDGGVTGEQYF.

The chain is built from TRBV19 and TRBJ2-4, with 11 positions matching TRBD1. Germline CDR1 and CDR2: LNHDA and SQIVND (reference sequence). The CDR3 contains 15 residues. With 9 bases clipped from V and 4 bases from J, the junction kept 8 bases outside the gene matches. DNA for the CDR3: TGTGCCAGCCGTCCCGGGACAGGGGGAAAAAACATTCAGTACTTC. This gives the protein CASRPGTGGKNIQYF.

The rearrangement uses TRBV11-1 and TRBJ2-1, with 7 bases that match TRBD1. This CDR3 spans 15 amino acids. Germline V CDR1 and CDR2: SGHAT, FQDESV (reference sequence). Trimming took 5 bases from V and 1 from J; bases not matched to a gene: 5. In nucleotides, the CDR3 is TGTGCCAGCAGCCCCGACAGGGTTTCCTACAATGAGCAGTTCTTC. As protein: CASSPDRVSYNEQFF.

This clone was counted a few times. The genes are TRBV28 and TRBJ1-5; TRBD1 matches at 9 bases. The germline CDR1 and CDR2 sequences are MDHEN and SYDVKM. The CDR3 has 14 amino acids. The junction had 7 bases not matched to a gene; V was cut back by 8 bases and J by 5 bases. The CDR3 DNA reads TGTGCCAGCTTTCCAACAGGGGGCTATCAGCCCCAGCATTTT. Encoded protein: CASFPTGGYQPQHF.

Of note for this clone: One end of the junction does not line up with germline, which may come from a read error. The sample carries other DNA sequences with the same CDR3. The chain couples TRBV27 to TRBJ2-7, with D possibly matching TRBD1 (6 bases). The CDR3 spans 14 residues. The germline gives CDR1 MNHEY, CDR2 SMNVEV (reference sequence). CDR3 sequence reads: CASSRPGQGYEQYF. The CDR3 nucleotides read TGTGCCAGCAGTCGCCCGGGACAAGGCTACGAGCAATACTTC.

The V gene is TRBV19, the J gene TRBJ2-3; 13 bases agree with TRBD2. CDR1 and CDR2 from the germline V gene are LNHDA and SQIVND (reference sequence). The CDR3 contains 16 residues. The V gene end was trimmed by 4 bases and the J gene end by 2 bases; junction bases not matched to a gene: 3. CDR3 amino acids: CASSKLAGGATDTQYF. The CDR3 DNA reads as TGTGCCAGTAGTAAACTAGCGGGAGGGGCCACAGATACGCAGTATTTT. Full variable domain (rest looked up from reference TRBV19 and TRBJ2-3): DGGITQSPKYLFRKEGQNVTLSCEQNLNHDAMYWYRQDPGQGLRLIYYSQIVNDFQKGDIAEGYSVSREKKESFPLTVTSAQKNPTAFYLCASSKLAGGATDTQYFGPGTRLTVL.

This clone was found once. The chain has TRBV5-1 and TRBJ2-7, with 10 bases that match TRBD2. The V segment lost 3 bases and the J segment 6 bases; nucleotides outside the gene matches: 6. CDR3 size: 14 residues. Germline CDR1 SGHRS, CDR2 YFSETQ. The CDR3 loop is CASSSASGSPEQYF. In nucleotides, the CDR3 is TGCGCCAGCAGCTCGGCTAGCGGGAGCCCCGAGCAGTACTTC. Using reference TRBV5-1 and TRBJ2-7 for the parts outside the CDR3, the full variable domain is KAGVTQTPRYLIKTRGQQVTLSCSPISGHRSVSWYQQTPGQGLQFLFEYFSETQRNKGNFPGRFSGRQFSNSRSEMNVSTLELGDSALYLCASSSASGSPEQYFGPGTRLTVT.

The J gene is TRBJ2-1, the V gene TRBV7-2; the D is unclear. The CDR3 totals 13 residues. The germline CDR1 and CDR2 sequences are SGHTA and FQGNSA. Trimming left V 6 bases short and J 3 bases short, with 9 bases between. The CDR3 region is CASSLQNYNEQFF. In nucleotides, the CDR3 is TGTGCCAGCAGTCTACAGAACTACAATGAGCAGTTCTTC.

The chain carries TRBV28 and TRBJ2-7; 12 bases match TRBD1. Germline V lookup: CDR1 MDHEN, CDR2 SYDVKM. CDR3 size: 16 residues. Trimming at V came to 2 bases and at J to 7 bases, leaving 9 bases not matched to a gene. CDR3 sequence (DNA): TGTGCCAGCAGTTTACCCCTAGGGGACAGGGGGCGGGAGCAGTACTTC. As protein: CASSLPLGDRGREQYF.

This chain joins TRBV5-5 and TRBJ2-7; a possible D gene is TRBD1 (7 bases). Germline V gene lookup returns CDR1 SGHKS and CDR2 YYEKEE (reference sequence). V was trimmed by 3 bases and J by 0 bases, leaving 13 bases between them. The CDR3 spans 15 residues. Here the CDR3 reads CASSWGDSFSYEQYF. In DNA, the CDR3 is TGTGCCAGCAGCTGGGGGGACAGTTTCTCCTACGAGCAGTACTTC.

This clone was observed a single time. The J gene is TRBJ2-3, the V gene TRBV7-2; D is possibly TRBD2 (5 bases). Trimming pared 0 bases from V and 4 bases from J, leaving 8 bases between. The CDR3 has 14 amino acids. Germline CDR1 reads SGHTA; CDR2 reads FQGNSA. The CDR3 loop is CASSLAGSADTQYF. The CDR3 DNA reads as TGTGCCAGCAGCTTAGCGGGGAGCGCAGATACGCAGTATTTT.

This clone was counted between two and nine times. The chain is built from TRBV29-1 and TRBJ1-1; 8 bases line up with TRBD1. CDR3 size: 14 residues. Germline V CDR1 and CDR2: SQVTM, ANQGSEA. With 4 bases clipped from V and 5 bases from J, the junction kept 9 bases outside the gene matches. CDR3 sequence reads: CSVVRDRSYTEAFF. In DNA, the CDR3 is TGCAGCGTTGTACGGGACAGGTCGTATACTGAAGCTTTCTTT. The entire variable domain, with the rest obtained from reference TRBV29-1 and TRBJ1-1, is as follows: SAVISQKPSRDICQRGTSLTIQCQVDSQVTMMFWYRQQPGQSLTLIATANQGSEATYESGFVIDKFPISRPNLTFSTLTVSNMSPEDSSIYLCSVVRDRSYTEAFFGQGTRLTVV.

The genes are TRBV4-2 and TRBJ2-5; 8 bases are shared with TRBD2. CDR3 length: 19 residues. Germline CDR1 LGHNA, CDR2 YNFKEQ. The ends lost 0 bases at V and 6 bases at J; junction bases unmatched: 18. The CDR3 sequence: CASSQDYSGSREDLKTQYF. In nucleotides, the CDR3 is TGTGCCAGCAGCCAAGATTATTCCGGATCGCGGGAGGATCTAAAGACCCAGTACTTC.

V usage is TRBV5-1 and J usage is TRBJ2-2; no firm D call. Germline V CDR1 and CDR2: SGHRS, YFSETQ. This CDR3 is 14 amino acids long. Trimming cost V 2 bases and J 6 bases, with 11 bases left between them. The CDR3 spells CASSFRAESGELFF. The CDR3 coding sequence is TGCGCCAGCAGCTTTAGAGCCGAATCCGGGGAGCTGTTTTTT.

This clone appeared a single time. This sequence joins TRBV7-2 and TRBJ1-4; 7 bases are shared with TRBD1. Germline lookup yields CDR1 SGHTA and CDR2 FQGNSA. Trimming at V came to 5 bases and at J to 10 bases, leaving 4 bases not matched to a gene. The CDR3 has 12 residues. The CDR3 reads CASSPTGLKLFF. CDR3 bases: TGTGCCAGCAGCCCGACAGGGTTAAAACTGTTTTTT.

V gene TRBV9 combines with J gene TRBJ2-1; 9 nucleotides align to TRBD2. V shed 1 base, J shed 9 bases, and the junction held 8 bases outside the gene matches. The CDR3 is 15 amino acids. CDR1 and CDR2 from the germline V gene are SGDLS and YYNGEE. The CDR3 sequence: CASSVIPAGGGEQFF. CDR3 coding DNA: TGTGCCAGCAGCGTAATCCCAGCGGGGGGCGGTGAGCAGTTCTTC.

CDR3 in amino acids: CAISPLRTSGVKTYEQYF. CDR3 nucleotide sequence: TGTGCCATCAGCCCCCTGAGGACTAGCGGGGTTAAGACCTACGAGCAGTACTTC. This chain links TRBV10-3 with TRBJ2-7, with 12 bases fitting TRBD2. The CDR3 totals 18 residues. The V segment lost 6 bases and the J segment 2 bases; nucleotides outside the gene matches: 14. Germline V gene lookup returns CDR1 ENHRY and CDR2 SYGVKD.

The chain couples TRBV10-3 to TRBJ1-2; D is perhaps TRBD1 (5 bases). V was clipped by 7 bases and J by 5 bases, with 11 bases between them. CDR1 is ENHRY, CDR2 SYGVKD, per germline. The CDR3 sequence is 12 residues long. The CDR3 sequence: CAINRQPYGYTF. For the CDR3, the DNA is TGTGCCATCAACCGACAGCCATATGGCTACACCTTC.

A word on this clone: Different DNA sequences within this sample yield the same CDR3. The J gene is TRBJ2-2, the V gene TRBV5-1; no clear D. The CDR3 is 15 residues long. V was pared by 0 bases and J by 0 bases, with 6 bases between. Germline loops: CDR1 SGHRS, CDR2 YFSETQ. The CDR3 loop is CASSLVPANTGELFF. As DNA, the CDR3 is TGCGCCAGCAGCTTGGTACCAGCGAACACCGGGGAGCTGTTTTTT.

Remarks on this clone: Other nucleotide sequences in the sample specify the same CDR3. The chain is built from TRBV18 and TRBJ2-2; no clear D gene. There are 13 residues in the CDR3. Trimming pared 1 base from V and 5 bases from J, leaving 5 bases between. The germline CDR1 and CDR2 sequences are KGHSH and LQKENI. The CDR3, as DNA: TGTGCCAGCTCACCACGTGGGACCGGGGAGCTGTTTTTT. Translating gives CASSPRGTGELFF. Drawing the rest from reference TRBV18 and TRBJ2-2, the complete variable domain is NAGVMQNPRHLVRRRGQEARLRCSPMKGHSHVYWYRQLPEEGLKFMVYLQKENIIDESGMPKERFSAEFPKEGPSILRIQQVVRGDSAAYFCASSPRGTGELFFGEGSRLTVL.

CDR3 in amino acids: CASSQDFPAGGVVAYNEQFF. CDR3 bases: TGCGCCAGCAGCCAAGATTTTCCAGCGGGTGGGGTAGTCGCCTACAATGAGCAGTTCTTC. The chain combines TRBV4-1 with TRBJ2-1, with D tentatively TRBD2 (6 bases). The CDR3 runs 20 residues. Trimming removed 0 bases at V and 2 bases at J, with 23 bases between. Germline CDR1 and CDR2: MGHRA and YSYEKL.